These 9 T cell receptor beta chains were all obtained from the same sample, sequenced in a study of spatial heterogeneity in lung cancer. TCRdb processed the 5' RACE reads anew with MiXCR; each CDR3 protein has one entry. The data hold a few thousand distinct CDR3 sequences, with 5.5% to 8.5% observed a single time. Study observations and caveats: Expanded intratumoral alpha and beta TCR counts tracked tumor mutation counts.

These TCRs are of unknown antigen specificity. Time point specified: sample taken at primary tumor resection. Specimen: lung tumor tissue, collected at surgery. The receptors were sampled from a male donor with early-stage non-small cell lung cancer.

The sample holds many counts of this clonotype. Since it is a stray read in a library aimed at alpha chains, this beta chain has a size that is not meaningful. The CDR3 nucleotides read TGTGCCAGCAGCTTAGAAAAGCGGTTTACTCTGAACACTGAAGCTTTCTTT. It translates to CASSLEKRFTLNTEAFF. The chain couples TRBV7-6 to TRBJ1-1; no firm D call. This CDR3 region has 17 residues. V was clipped by 1 base and J by 0 bases, with 15 bases between them. Germline-derived CDR1 and CDR2 are SGHVS and FNYEAQ. Full variable domain (rest looked up from reference TRBV7-6 and TRBJ1-1): GAGVSQSPRYKVTKRGQDVALRCDPISGHVSLYWYRQALGQGPEFLTYFNYEAQQDKSGLPNDRFSAERPEGSISTLTIQRTEQRDSAMYRCASSLEKRFTLNTEAFFGQGTRLTVV.

Ten or more counts support this clonotype. Because the library targeted alpha chains, this beta chain is an off-target read whose size means little. V usage is TRBV2 and J usage is TRBJ2-2, with 9 bases lining up with TRBD2. This CDR3 is built from 14 residues. The germline V gene has CDR1 SNHLY and CDR2 FYNNEI. V was clipped by 8 bases and J by 5 bases; unmatched bases: 6. The chain's CDR3 is CASVGLALTGELFF. The CDR3 bases are TGTGCCAGCGTAGGACTAGCGCTAACCGGGGAGCTGTTTTTT.

This clonotype was seen ten or more times. This beta chain is off target for a library built for alpha chains, so its abundance means little. The rearrangement uses TRBV7-8 and TRBJ2-7; D possibly uses TRBD1 or TRBD2 (5 bases each). The CDR3 consists of 16 residues. Germline CDR1 and CDR2: SGHVS and FQNEAQ. Trimming cost V 5 bases and J 6 bases, with 23 bases left between them. The CDR3 is CASSAYRDPAFGEQYV. CDR3 nucleotide sequence: TGTGCCAGCAGCGCATACCGGGACCCCGCCTTCGGCGAGCAGTACGTC.

This clonotype was recorded at least ten times. Since the library was made to target alpha chains, this beta chain is a stray read and its abundance is not meaningful. The chain uses TRBV6-2 or TRBV6-3 and TRBJ2-3; D is undetermined. CDR1 and CDR2 from the germline V gene are MNHEY and SVGEGT. This CDR3 is 11 amino acids long. V gave up 3 bases and J gave up 6 bases, with 4 bases separating them. The chain's CDR3 is CASSYGDTQYF. The CDR3 coding sequence is TGTGCCAGCAGTTATGGGGATACGCAGTATTTT.

This clonotype was counted a few times. The library was designed around alpha chains, so this beta chain is a stray read whose abundance carries little weight. This rearrangement joins TRBV7-9 to TRBJ2-5, with D tentatively TRBD1 or TRBD2 (5 bases each). CDR1 SEHNR and CDR2 FQNEAQ come from the germline V gene (reference sequence). The CDR3 length is 16 residues. Trimming removed 5 bases from V and 5 bases from J, with 21 bases in between. CDR3 DNA sequence: TGTGCCAGCAGCCGACTACGGGGACCCGTAGGCGAGACCCAGTACTTC. Translating it yields CASSRLRGPVGETQYF.

Relative to its sample, this clonotype is medium-sized. Because this beta chain is a stray read in a library intended to capture alpha chains, its abundance should not be given much weight. The rearrangement uses TRBV6-5 and TRBJ2-3; 10 bases match TRBD2. The CDR3 loop spans 16 amino acids. Germline assignment: CDR1 MNHEY and CDR2 SVGAGI. J lost 7 bases, V lost 1 base, and 8 bases had no gene match. The CDR3 reads CASSYLLAGGGNTQYF. CDR3 nucleotides: TGTGCCAGCAGTTACTTGTTAGCGGGGGGAGGGAATACGCAGTATTTT.

In this sample, this clonotype is large. Little can be read into the size of this beta chain, an off-target read in a library designed for alpha chains. The V gene is TRBV5-1, the J gene TRBJ1-1; the D gene is possibly TRBD1 (6 bases). Trimming removed 8 bases from V and 0 bases from J, with 11 bases in between. Germline V lookup: CDR1 SGHRS, CDR2 YFSETQ. The CDR3 runs to 13 residues. The CDR3 DNA reads as TGCGCCAGTAGAGGGGACATGAACACTGAAGCTTTCTTT. Encoded protein: CASRGDMNTEAFF.

Judged by abundance, this clonotype is medium-sized. In a library made to pick up alpha chains, this beta chain is a stray read with a size that means little. This chain uses TRBV6-5 with TRBJ2-2; D possibly uses TRBD1 or TRBD2 (5 bases each). Trimming pared 4 bases from V and 7 bases from J, leaving 16 bases between. Germline CDR1 MNHEY, CDR2 SVGAGI. CDR3 length: 15 residues. CDR3 amino acids: CASSSTGAAGGELFF. The CDR3 nucleotides are TGTGCCAGCAGTTCCACTGGGGCGGCGGGCGGGGAGCTGTTTTTT.

This clonotype rates as medium-sized. A library made for alpha chains picked up this beta chain off target, so its size means little. This chain uses TRBV7-2 with TRBJ2-1; 8 bases match TRBD2. Trimming cost V 3 bases and J 8 bases; bases outside gene matches: 0. Germline V gene sequence: CDR1 SGHTA, CDR2 FQGNSA. CDR3 length: 12 residues. In nucleotides, the CDR3 is TGTGCCAGCAGCTTCGGGAGGGATGAGCAGTTCTTC. The encoded protein is CASSFGRDEQFF.